This T cell receptor (beta chain) was sequenced for a study of blood T cell repertoires in COVID-19 (dated by TCRdb to 2019 to 2021). Notes on the research overall: Samples covering the acute and convalescent phases of COVID-19 were provided by collaborators in the United States, Italy and Spain. The prospective study material was composed of cDNA or gDNA derived from T cells, B-cell-depleted T cells, or PBMCs. Deeply sampled blood TCRbeta repertoires from subjects exposed to, actively infected with, or recovered from COVID-19 were included in the dataset. A freely available public database, intended as a resource for researchers studying the immune response to SARS-CoV-2, is where the repertoires were released. Samples were obtained from the ongoing ImmuneRACE study (first 160 participants) and from over a thousand subjects provided by 6 global collaborators. Sample metadata almost always included a de-identified subject ID, COVID-19 status, age in years and sex. HLA class I and class II types, where available, came from metadata supplied by the sample provider rather than from assay-based typing. Results the study describes overall, beyond this receptor: How much clinical and demographic metadata was included differed by source and by participant, and the metadata was provided uncurated.

The CDR3, from cysteine to phenylalanine, totals 15 residues. Only the CDR3 region is kept as DNA, spanning 45 bases read in frame from base 1. Sequences SGHTA (CDR1) and FQGNSA (CDR2) are obtained from the germline V gene. V gives up 1 base and J gives up 2 bases, and the segment between their germline ends measures 11 bases. Collaborating institutions collected whole blood in K2EDTA tubes following their own protocols. For TCRbeta analysis, collaborator samples were shipped as frozen whole blood, as isolated PBMCs, or as DNA extracted from either sample type. TCRbeta CDR3 regions were amplified from genomic DNA using the immunoSEQ Assay, a bias-controlled multiplex PCR. The original methods were these. Within the assay, amplification of reference gene primers was used to estimate how many nucleated cells each sample contained. Sequence reads were collapsed and filtered to measure the absolute abundance of every unique TCRbeta CDR3 rearrangement. For each sample, productive Simpson clonality was calculated by taking the square root of Simpson's diversity index across productive rearrangements. Held by TCRdb, this immuneACCESS table contains in-frame sequences only and omits some clones. Under half of the omission traces to an unresolved V gene where checked; the cause of the rest is unknown. D and trimming were read from the DNA, whereas the V and J calls and clone size are those reported in that table. Across this sample there are about 74,000 clones, with 70% to 90% seen only once. The ten largest clones represent around a third of the sample.

As concerns this clone: Its antigen remains unidentified. Base qualities are not provided; no much larger clone lies one nucleotide away.

The sequence derives from a man aged 70-80 years with acute or convalescent COVID-19. Sequences were obtained from peripheral blood. This sequence uses TRBV7-2 and TRBJ2-5; too little of a D gene remains to name it. CDR3 region: CASSLVVGPQETQYF. In nucleotides, the sequence is TGTGCCAGCAGCTTAGTTGTTGGGCCACAAGAGACCCAGTACTTC. Full variable domain (CDR3 extended with the reference TRBV7-2 and TRBJ2-5 proteins): GAGVSQSPSNKVTEKGKDVELRCDPISGHTALYWYRQSLGQGLEFLIYFQGNSAPDKSGLPSDRFSAERTGGSVSTLTIQRTQQEDSAVYLCASSLVVGPQETQYFGPGTRLLVL.